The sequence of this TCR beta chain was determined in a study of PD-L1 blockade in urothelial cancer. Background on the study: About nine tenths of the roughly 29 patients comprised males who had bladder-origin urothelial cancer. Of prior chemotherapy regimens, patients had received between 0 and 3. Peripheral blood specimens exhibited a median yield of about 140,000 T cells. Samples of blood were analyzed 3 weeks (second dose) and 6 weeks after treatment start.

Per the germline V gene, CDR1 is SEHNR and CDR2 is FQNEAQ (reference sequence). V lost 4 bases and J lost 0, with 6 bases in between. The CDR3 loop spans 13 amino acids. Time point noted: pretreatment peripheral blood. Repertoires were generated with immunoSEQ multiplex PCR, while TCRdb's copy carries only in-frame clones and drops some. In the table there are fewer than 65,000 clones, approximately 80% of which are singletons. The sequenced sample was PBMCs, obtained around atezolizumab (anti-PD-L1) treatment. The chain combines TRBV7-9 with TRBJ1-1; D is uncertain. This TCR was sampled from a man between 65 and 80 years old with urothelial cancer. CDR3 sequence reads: CASSSPVNTEAFF. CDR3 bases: TGTGCCAGCAGCTCCCCAGTGAACACTGAAGCTTTCTTT. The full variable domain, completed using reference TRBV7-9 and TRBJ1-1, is DTGVSQNPRHKITKRGQNVTFRCDPISEHNRLYWYRQTLGQGPEFLTYFQNEAQLEKSRLLSDRFSAERPKGSFSTLEIQRTEQGDSAMYLCASSSPVNTEAFFGQGTRLTVV.